This is a list of T cell receptor beta chains from one sample in a study of human T cells and chemical hapten exposure. TCRdb fed the RACE reads into MiXCR, producing one record per CDR3 protein. The sample lists roughly 120,000 distinct CDR3 sequences, over 10% occurring once. Specimen: whole blood, collected in connection with sensitization to the hapten diphenylcyclopropenone (DPC). These receptors all stem from a woman in her forties or fifties with alopecia areata. Some clones in this sample may be carry-over from other donors' samples. Both conserved end residues are part of each CDR3.

TRBJ2-1 TRBV5-1 CASSLRGDPYNEQFF
TRBJ2-7 TRBV5-1 CASSWGPTSYEQYF
TRBJ1-2 TRBV12-3/TRBV12-4 CASSLGTGGASSYGYTF
TRBJ2-1 TRBV6-5 CASSRTSGNNEQFF
TRBJ1-5 TRBV19 CASSIAGNQPQHF
TRBJ1-4 TRBV12-3/TRBV12-4 CASSPQGEGATNEKLFF
TRBJ2-5 TRBV20-1 CSVRGYSQETQYF
TRBJ2-3 TRBV11-2 CASSERRQGARGDTQYF
TRBJ2-1 TRBV12-3/TRBV12-4 CASSPARARSDEQFF
TRBJ1-3 TRBV6-5 CASSYSGAPRNTIYF
TRBJ1-1 TRBV18 CASSPTLIRASQGSTEAFF
TRBJ2-1 TRBV6-1 CASSVARYNEQFF